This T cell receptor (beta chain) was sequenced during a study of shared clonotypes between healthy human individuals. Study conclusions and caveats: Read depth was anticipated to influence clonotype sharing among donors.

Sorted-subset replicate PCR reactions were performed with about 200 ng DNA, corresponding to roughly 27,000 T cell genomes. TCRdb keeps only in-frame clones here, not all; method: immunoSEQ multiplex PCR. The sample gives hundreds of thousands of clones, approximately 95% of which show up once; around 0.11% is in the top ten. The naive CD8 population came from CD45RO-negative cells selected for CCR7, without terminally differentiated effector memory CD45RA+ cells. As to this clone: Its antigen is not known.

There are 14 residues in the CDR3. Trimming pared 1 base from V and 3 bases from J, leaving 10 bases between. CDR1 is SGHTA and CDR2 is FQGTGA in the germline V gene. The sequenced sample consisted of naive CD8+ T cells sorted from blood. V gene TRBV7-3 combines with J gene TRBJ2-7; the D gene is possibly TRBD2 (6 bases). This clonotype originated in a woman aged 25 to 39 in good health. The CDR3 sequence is CASSLRQEGYEQYF. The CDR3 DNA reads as TGTGCCAGCAGCTTAAGGCAGGAGGGCTACGAGCAGTACTTC.